The 11 T cell receptor beta chains below were found in one sample sequenced in a study of OX40 agonist ivuxolimab in advanced cancers. Clones were read by immunoSEQ multiplex PCR, and TCRdb kept only the in-frame ones, dropping some. The sample has about 66,000 clones, roughly 84% seen once. The sample here was CD4+ or CD8+ T cells sorted from blood, taken in a trial of the OX40 agonist ivuxolimab. These receptors were taken from an adult with an advanced solid tumor such as melanoma, head and neck, liver or kidney cancer.

The V and J genes are TRBV7-3 and TRBJ2-7; the D gene is possibly TRBD1 (6 bases). The germline CDR1 and CDR2 sequences are SGHTA and FQGTGA. This CDR3 is 15 amino acids long. V was clipped by 8 bases and J by 2 bases, with 19 bases between them. The CDR3 reads CASSAEGVGPYEQYF. The CDR3 bases are TGTGCCAGCTCCGCAGAGGGGGTAGGACCCTACGAGCAGTACTTC.

The chain couples TRBV7-8 to TRBJ2-3, with 9 positions matching TRBD2. V was pared by 2 bases and J by 3 bases, with 3 bases of the junction left unmatched. The germline V gene has CDR1 SGHVS and CDR2 FQNEAQ. The CDR3 is 15 residues long. The CDR3 sequence is CASSLLAGLTDTQYF. In DNA, the CDR3 is TGTGCCAGCAGCTTACTAGCGGGGTTGACAGATACGCAGTATTTT.

This chain links TRBV29-1 with TRBJ2-1; the match to TRBD2 covers 9 bases. Trimming cost V 2 bases and J 4 bases; bases outside gene matches: 0. This CDR3 has 13 amino acids. Germline values: CDR1 SQVTM, CDR2 ANQGSEA. Here the CDR3 reads CSVESGGYNEQFF. The DNA of the CDR3 is TGCAGCGTTGAAAGCGGGGGGTACAATGAGCAGTTCTTC.

This rearrangement joins TRBV6-5 to TRBJ1-2; tentative D call: TRBD1 (5 bases). Germline lookup yields CDR1 MNHEY and CDR2 SVGAGI. V dropped 7 bases and J dropped 3 bases, with 18 bases sitting between them. This CDR3 region has 15 residues. The CDR3, as DNA: TGTGCCAGCATCCTGGGGGGGGAGCCTTACTATGGCTACACCTTC. This encodes CASILGGEPYYGYTF.

The chain employs TRBV4-1 and TRBJ1-5; D is unresolved. The CDR3 extends over 16 amino acids. CDR1 is MGHRA and CDR2 is YSYEKL in the germline V gene. V dropped 0 bases and J dropped 1 base, with 10 bases sitting between them. The CDR3 DNA reads TGCGCCAGCAGCCAAGATGGGCAGACAAGCAATCAGCCCCAGCATTTT. The encoded protein is CASSQDGQTSNQPQHF.

This sequence joins TRBV25-1 and TRBJ1-4; D is uncertain. In germline, CDR1 is MGHDK, CDR2 SYGVNS. The CDR3 runs to 15 residues. V lost 2 bases and J 5 bases, leaving 12 bases between the germline ends. Written as DNA, the CDR3 is TGTGCCAGCAGTGAAGTTGGGTCGCTGAATGAAAAACTGTTTTTT. Its translation is CASSEVGSLNEKLFF. The whole variable domain, filled in from reference TRBV25-1 and TRBJ1-4, reads EADIYQTPRYLVIGTGKKITLECSQTMGHDKMYWYQQDPGMELHLIHYSYGVNSTEKGDLSSESTVSRIRTEHFPLTLESARPSHTSQYLCASSEVGSLNEKLFFGSGTQLSVL.

The V and J genes are TRBV4-3 and TRBJ1-2, with TRBD1 as a possible D gene (6 bases). Trimming shortened V by 2 bases and J by 1 base, and 14 bases separated the two germline ends. The CDR3 has 16 amino acids. Germline lookup yields CDR1 LGHNA and CDR2 YSLEER. The CDR3 sequence: CASSQSTGVVNYGYTF. CDR3 nucleotides: TGCGCCAGCAGCCAATCGACAGGAGTTGTTAACTATGGCTACACCTTC.

This chain links TRBV7-2 with TRBJ1-1; D is perhaps TRBD1 (5 bases). The CDR3 totals 14 residues. The V end lost 6 bases, the J end lost 4 bases, and 15 bases lay between the germline ends. In germline, CDR1 is SGHTA, CDR2 FQGNSA. The CDR3: CASRTNPGGTEAFF. The CDR3 nucleotides read TGTGCCAGCAGGACTAACCCCGGGGGCACTGAAGCTTTCTTT.

This clone was seen only a few times. The chain combines TRBV13 with TRBJ1-2; D gene ambiguous. Germline values: CDR1 PRHDT, CDR2 FYEKMQ (reference sequence). This CDR3 is 11 amino acids long. With 5 bases removed from V and 4 bases from J, the gap between germline ends came to 5 bases. The CDR3 nucleotides read TGTGCCAGCAGCACGCTCTATGGCTACACCTTC. This translates into CASSTLYGYTF.

V and J are TRBV5-1 and TRBJ1-1; no clear D gene. CDR3 length equals 15 residues. The germline V gene has CDR1 SGHRS and CDR2 YFSETQ. V lost 3 bases and J lost 1, with 13 bases in between. The CDR3: CASSSLGGSNTEAFF. As DNA, the CDR3 is TGCGCCAGCAGCTCGTTGGGCGGATCGAACACTGAAGCTTTCTTT.

The chain carries TRBV5-4 and TRBJ2-2; 9 bases agree with TRBD1. After removal of 3 bases from V and 8 bases from J, the junction contained 2 bases not matched to a gene. This CDR3 is 13 amino acids long. Germline V lookup: CDR1 SGHNT, CDR2 YYREEE (reference sequence). DNA for the CDR3: TGTGCCAGCAGCTCGGACAGGGGAGGGGAGCTGTTTTTT. Encoded protein: CASSSDRGGELFF.